The 15 T cell receptor beta chains below come from one sample, sequenced in a study of blood T cell repertoires in COVID-19. This table comes from immunoSEQ multiplex PCR, and its TCRdb copy is limited to in-frame clones, with some not included. The data show approximately 92,000 clones, roughly 82% seen once. Sequencing input: peripheral blood. These receptors were obtained from a man aged 80 or over with acute or convalescent COVID-19.

CDR3 in DNA: TGTGCCAGCAGCCCCGACAGGGGGCGAAGGGAAAAACTGTTTTTT. It encodes CASSPDRGRREKLFF. This chain uses TRBV7-2 with TRBJ1-4; the match to TRBD1 covers 10 bases. V gave up 5 bases and J gave up 8 bases; unmatched junction bases: 8. The CDR3 loop spans 15 amino acids. Germline CDR1 is SGHTA and CDR2 is FQGNSA.

The sample holds a few counts of this clone. The rearrangement links TRBV28 to TRBJ1-6; D is unclear. The CDR3 loop spans 14 amino acids. From germline, CDR1 is MDHEN and CDR2 SYDVKM. The ends were cut back, 7 bases at V and 15 bases at J, with 22 bases in the middle. CDR3 in amino acids: CASTSWAESGSLHF. The CDR3 nucleotides are TGTGCCAGCACCTCATGGGCCGAGTCGGGGAGCCTCCACTTT.

This clone has more than one count but fewer than ten. This rearrangement joins TRBV10-3 to TRBJ2-5; 10 bases fit TRBD2. The CDR3 contains 16 residues. CDR1 and CDR2 (germline): ENHRY, SYGVKD. V lost 3 bases and J lost 2; bases outside the gene matches: 6. CDR3 protein: CAISDLAGVRQETQYF. CDR3 bases: TGTGCCATCAGTGACCTAGCGGGAGTTCGTCAAGAGACCCAGTACTTC.

This clone showed up just a few times. CDR3 sequence: CASSQDRGELFF. DNA for the CDR3: TGCGCCAGCAGCCAAGACCGGGGGGAGCTGTTTTTT. The chain carries TRBV4-1 and TRBJ2-2; D uncertain. Germline-derived CDR1 and CDR2 are MGHRA and YSYEKL. The length of the CDR3 is 12 residues. Deletions cut 0 bases from V and 8 bases from J, with 4 bases between.

This sequence joins TRBV5-8 and TRBJ2-6, with 9 bases aligning to TRBD1. The CDR3 is 18 amino acids. V gave up 5 bases and J gave up 4 bases; unmatched junction bases: 13. CDR1 SGHTS and CDR2 YDEGEE come from the germline V gene. DNA for the CDR3: TGTGCCAGCAGTTCCCTGCTCGGACAGGGGATGGGGGCCAACGTCCTGACTTTC. Its translation is CASSSLLGQGMGANVLTF.

This chain connects TRBV10-2 to TRBJ2-7; D perhaps matches TRBD1 (5 bases). This CDR3 region has 16 residues. The ends were cut back, 4 bases at V and 2 bases at J, with 18 bases in the middle. Per germline, CDR1 WSHSY and CDR2 SAAADI. CDR3 DNA sequence: TGCGCCAGCAGTGGGGTAGGGGCTCAGGCCACCTACGAGCAGTACTTC. This translates into CASSGVGAQATYEQYF.

The chain couples TRBV28 to TRBJ2-7; TRBD1 matches 8 bases. J lost 5 bases, V lost 10 bases, and 7 bases had no gene match. The CDR3 runs 12 residues. Germline V gene sequence: CDR1 MDHEN, CDR2 SYDVKM. In DNA, the CDR3 is TGTGCCATCGGACAGGGTCCGAACGAGCAGTACTTC. This sequence encodes CAIGQGPNEQYF.

The chain combines TRBV5-5 with TRBJ2-7; D remains unclear. Trimming shortened V by 3 bases and J by 0 bases, and 13 bases separated the two germline ends. The CDR3 runs to 15 residues. Germline V CDR1 and CDR2: SGHKS, YYEKEE (reference sequence). CDR3 sequence: CASSWASPPSYEQYF. CDR3 DNA sequence: TGTGCCAGCAGCTGGGCCAGTCCCCCCTCCTACGAGCAGTACTTC.

The V and J genes are TRBV10-2 and TRBJ1-4, with 9 positions matching TRBD1. Per germline, CDR1 WSHSY and CDR2 SAAADI. CDR3 length: 12 residues. J lost 5 bases, V lost 10 bases, and 2 bases had no gene match. CDR3 sequence (DNA): TGCGCCATCGGGACAGGGAATGAAAAACTGTTTTTT. Translation: CAIGTGNEKLFF.

The chain joins TRBV7-6 to TRBJ2-7; the D gene is possibly TRBD2 (5 bases). Germline-derived CDR1 and CDR2 are SGHVS and FNYEAQ. The CDR3 runs to 14 residues. Between the trimmed V and J ends, which lost 5 bases and 0 bases, there was a span of 11 bases. The CDR3, as DNA: TGTGCCAGCAGCCCCGCCACTAGCTCCTACGAGCAGTACTTC. It codes for CASSPATSSYEQYF.

J is TRBJ1-1 and V is TRBV6-6, with D hard to call. Between the trimmed V and J ends, which lost 7 bases and 0 bases, there was a span of 9 bases. This CDR3 contains 13 residues. Germline V gives CDR1 MNHNY, CDR2 SVGAGI (reference sequence). For the CDR3, the DNA is TGTGCCAGCACTCCCGGGGTGAACACTGAAGCTTTCTTT. Its translation is CASTPGVNTEAFF.

J is TRBJ1-2 and V is TRBV30; possibly TRBD1 for D (5 bases). CDR3 length equals 13 residues. The germline V and J ends were trimmed by 1 base and 6 bases, with 12 bases remaining between them. Germline-derived CDR1 and CDR2 are GTSNPN and SVGIG (reference sequence). In nucleotides, the CDR3 is TGTGCCTGGAGTGGGGGGGGTTTTAATGGCTACACCTTC. This codes for CAWSGGGFNGYTF.

Remarks on this clone: Compared with germline, one end of the junction differs, possibly owing to a read error. The rearrangement uses TRBV18 and TRBJ1-1, with D hard to call. The CDR3 consists of 16 residues. CDR1 KGHSH and CDR2 LQKENI come from the germline V gene. In DNA, the CDR3 is TGTGCCAGCTCACTATACAGCAACCTATTGAATACTGAAGCTTTCTTT. It encodes CASSLYSNLLNTEAFF.

This clone was detected only once. This chain links TRBV15 with TRBJ2-1; 12 bases are shared with TRBD2. Germline CDR1 LNHNV, CDR2 YYDKDF (reference sequence). Trimming removed 3 bases from V and 6 bases from J; junction bases left unmatched: 9. This CDR3 region has 17 residues. This CDR3 is CATSSPVLAGGSNEQFF. Written as DNA, the CDR3 is TGTGCCACCAGCAGTCCAGTCCTAGCGGGAGGGAGCAATGAGCAGTTCTTC. The full variable domain, completed using reference TRBV15 and TRBJ2-1, is DAMVIQNPRYQVTQFGKPVTLSCSQTLNHNVMYWYQQKSSQAPKLLFHYYDKDFNNEADTPDNFQSRRPNTSFCFLDIRSPGLGDTAMYLCATSSPVLAGGSNEQFFGPGTRLTVL.

This clone was found once. V gene TRBV5-1 combines with J gene TRBJ2-7, with 7 bases identical to TRBD1. This CDR3 is built from 16 residues. Germline-derived CDR1 and CDR2 are SGHRS and YFSETQ. The trim removed 4 bases at V and 3 bases at J, leaving 13 bases unmatched. The CDR3 coding sequence is TGCGCCAGCAGCCTCGCTCGGCAGGGGGTCGACTACGAGCAGTACTTC. It codes for CASSLARQGVDYEQYF.